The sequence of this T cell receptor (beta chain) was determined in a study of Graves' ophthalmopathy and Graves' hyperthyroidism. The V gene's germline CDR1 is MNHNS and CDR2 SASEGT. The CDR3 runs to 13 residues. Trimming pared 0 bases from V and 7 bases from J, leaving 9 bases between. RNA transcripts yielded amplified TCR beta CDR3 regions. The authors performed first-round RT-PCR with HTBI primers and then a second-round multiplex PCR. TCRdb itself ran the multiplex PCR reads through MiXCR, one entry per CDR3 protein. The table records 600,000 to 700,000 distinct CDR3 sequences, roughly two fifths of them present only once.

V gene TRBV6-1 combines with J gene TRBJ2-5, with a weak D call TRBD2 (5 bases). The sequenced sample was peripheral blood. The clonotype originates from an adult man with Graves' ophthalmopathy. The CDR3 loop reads CASSEAQLGTQYF. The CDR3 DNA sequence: TGTGCCAGCAGTGAAGCTCAACTAGGGACCCAGTACTTC.